Listed below are T cell receptor beta chains from one sample, sequenced in a study of regulatory T cells in long-lasting Graves disease. TCRdb recomputed calls from the multiplex PCR reads with MiXCR, one row per CDR3 protein. The profile covers 350,000 to 500,000 distinct CDR3 sequences, with about 15% appearing a single time and 9.5% to 12% taken by the ten largest. These records were also assigned to another study, of T cells in Graves' hyperthyroidism and ophthalmopathy.

Sample: peripheral blood mononuclear cells (PBMCs), taken at new diagnosis, from a patient treated with antithyroid drugs. The origin of the receptors is a woman in her 30s with Graves disease. CDR3s leave out the opening cysteine and the closing phenylalanine or tryptophan. The order of the fields is CDR3 protein, V gene, CDR3 length, J gene.

ASTLGGTGELF	TRBV6-1	11	TRBJ2-2
ASSYAVNSGNTIY	TRBV6-5	13	TRBJ1-3
ASRSTGTWWNTEAF	TRBV5-4	14	TRBJ1-1
ASSQDFRGEQF	TRBV14	11	TRBJ2-1
ASSLRRDRGHTGELF	TRBV7-6	15	TRBJ2-2
SATSGRVSDNEQF	TRBV20-1	13	TRBJ2-1
ASSLGTSAGISSYEQY	TRBV5-1	16	TRBJ2-7
ASSTTVNSYNEQF	TRBV5-5	13	TRBJ2-1
ASRQLAGGLYNEQF	TRBV19	14	TRBJ2-1
ASRAGRGNQPQH	TRBV27	12	TRBJ1-5
ASSDSFSSSDTQY	TRBV6-2/TRBV6-3	13	TRBJ2-3
ASSQTGRGNQPQH	TRBV5-6	13	TRBJ1-5
ASSFLGQGEAF	TRBV12-3/TRBV12-4	11	TRBJ1-1
ASGKLEQF	TRBV19	8	TRBJ2-1
AASRLAGANTGELF	TRBV6-1	14	TRBJ2-2
ASRTLLAGGYYEQY	TRBV6-1	14	TRBJ2-7
ASSDSGQETQY	TRBV6-1	11	TRBJ2-5
AWKQGADQPQH	TRBV30	11	TRBJ1-5
ASSQLAGARVGTDTQY	TRBV3-1	16	TRBJ2-3
ASSYRTSGRAGELF	TRBV5-1	14	TRBJ2-2
ASSETGRNYGYT	TRBV2	12	TRBJ1-2
SAPLIGARNEKLF	TRBV20-1	13	TRBJ1-4
ASSFPTGDSGNTIY	TRBV11-2	14	TRBJ1-3
AATGGVDTDTQY	TRBV30	12	TRBJ2-3
ASRKTGRNQPQH	TRBV6-2/TRBV6-3	12	TRBJ1-5
ASSRKGGYEQY	TRBV5-8	11	TRBJ2-7
ASSATLGSETQY	TRBV3-1	12	TRBJ2-5
ASRDTSGTWTDTQY	TRBV10-2	14	TRBJ2-3
ASEPGSGDEQF	TRBV19	11	TRBJ2-1
ASSPGTYTDTQY	TRBV6-4	12	TRBJ2-3
AWGSRFDQPQH	TRBV30	11	TRBJ1-5
ASSSLQGMNTEAF	TRBV27	13	TRBJ1-1
ASSLATIDGYT	TRBV7-9	11	TRBJ1-2
ASSFQGPNTEAF	TRBV13	12	TRBJ1-1
ASSLPAGEGEQF	TRBV12-3/TRBV12-4	12	TRBJ2-1
ASSFPGNGYT	TRBV19	10	TRBJ1-2
ASSWGGGRNTGELF	TRBV5-5	14	TRBJ2-2
SARHPGVNQPQH	TRBV20-1	12	TRBJ1-5
ASSSRTSGRVGNEQF	TRBV6-2/TRBV6-3	15	TRBJ2-1
ASSLARGAVQPQH	TRBV12-3/TRBV12-4	13	TRBJ1-5
ASSLSGNWANVLT	TRBV18	13	TRBJ2-6
ASTTGHNSGNTIY	TRBV6-2/TRBV6-3	13	TRBJ1-3
ASSSGTRANEQF	TRBV9	12	TRBJ2-1
ASSFGTGGLNTEAF	TRBV5-1	14	TRBJ1-1
ATETGGATNEKLF	TRBV2	13	TRBJ1-4